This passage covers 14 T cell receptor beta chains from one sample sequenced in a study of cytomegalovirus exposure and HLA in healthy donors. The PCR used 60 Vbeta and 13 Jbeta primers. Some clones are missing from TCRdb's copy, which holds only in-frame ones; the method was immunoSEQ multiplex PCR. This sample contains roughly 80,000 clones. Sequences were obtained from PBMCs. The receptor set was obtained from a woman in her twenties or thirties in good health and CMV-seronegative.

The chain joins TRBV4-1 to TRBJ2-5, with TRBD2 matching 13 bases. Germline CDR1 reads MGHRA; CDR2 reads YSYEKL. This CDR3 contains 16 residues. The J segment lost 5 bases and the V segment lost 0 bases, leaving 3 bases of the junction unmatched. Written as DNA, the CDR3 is TGCGCCAGCAGCCAAGAAGGACTAGCGGGGGTGGAGACCCAGTACTTC. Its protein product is CASSQEGLAGVETQYF.

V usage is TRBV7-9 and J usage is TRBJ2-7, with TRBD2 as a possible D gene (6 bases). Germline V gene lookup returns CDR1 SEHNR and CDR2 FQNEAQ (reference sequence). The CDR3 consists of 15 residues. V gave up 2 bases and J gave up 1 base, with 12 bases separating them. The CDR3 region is CASSLSSGGSYEQYF. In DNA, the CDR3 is TGTGCCAGCAGCTTAAGTTCTGGGGGGTCCTACGAGCAGTACTTC.

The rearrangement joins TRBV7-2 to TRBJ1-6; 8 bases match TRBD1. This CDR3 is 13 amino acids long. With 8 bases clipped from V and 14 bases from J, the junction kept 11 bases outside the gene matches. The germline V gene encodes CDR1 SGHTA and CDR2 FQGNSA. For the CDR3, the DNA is TGTGCCAGCTCCGGGACAGGAGGCCTAACCCTCCACTTT. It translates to CASSGTGGLTLHF.

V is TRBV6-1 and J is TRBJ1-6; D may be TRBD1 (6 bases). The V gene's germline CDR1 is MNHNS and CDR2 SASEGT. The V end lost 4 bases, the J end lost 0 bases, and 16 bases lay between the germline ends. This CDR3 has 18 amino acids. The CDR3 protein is CASSAGVRLGSYNSPLHF. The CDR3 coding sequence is TGTGCCAGCAGTGCAGGGGTTAGGCTAGGCTCCTATAATTCACCCCTCCACTTT.

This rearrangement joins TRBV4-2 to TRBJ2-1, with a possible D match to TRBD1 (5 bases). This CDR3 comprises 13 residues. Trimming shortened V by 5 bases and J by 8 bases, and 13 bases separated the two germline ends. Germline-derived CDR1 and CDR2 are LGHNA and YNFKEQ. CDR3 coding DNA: TGTGCCAGCAGCGTCCTCCCCAGGGATGAGCAGTTCTTC. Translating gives CASSVLPRDEQFF.

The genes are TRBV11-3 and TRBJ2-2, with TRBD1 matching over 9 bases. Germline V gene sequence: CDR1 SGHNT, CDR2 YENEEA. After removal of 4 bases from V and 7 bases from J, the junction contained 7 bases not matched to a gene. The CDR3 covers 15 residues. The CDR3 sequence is CASSSRTTGGGELFF. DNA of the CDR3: TGTGCCAGCAGCTCACGGACGACAGGGGGCGGGGAGCTGTTTTTT.

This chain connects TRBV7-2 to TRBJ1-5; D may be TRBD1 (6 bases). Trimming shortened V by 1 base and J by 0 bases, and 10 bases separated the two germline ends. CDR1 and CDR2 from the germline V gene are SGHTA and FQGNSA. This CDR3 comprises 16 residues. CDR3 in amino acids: CASSLGGRSSNQPQHF. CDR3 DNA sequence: TGTGCCAGCAGCTTAGGGGGGCGGAGTAGCAATCAGCCCCAGCATTTT. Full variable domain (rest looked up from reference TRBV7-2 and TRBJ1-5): GAGVSQSPSNKVTEKGKDVELRCDPISGHTALYWYRQSLGQGLEFLIYFQGNSAPDKSGLPSDRFSAERTGGSVSTLTIQRTQQEDSAVYLCASSLGGRSSNQPQHFGDGTRLSIL.

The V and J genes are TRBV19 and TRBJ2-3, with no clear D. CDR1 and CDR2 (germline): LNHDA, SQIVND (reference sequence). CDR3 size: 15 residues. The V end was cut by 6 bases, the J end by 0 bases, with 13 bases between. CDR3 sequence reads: CASRSRPRSTDTQYF. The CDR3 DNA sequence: TGTGCCAGTAGGTCCAGGCCCCGTAGCACAGATACGCAGTATTTT. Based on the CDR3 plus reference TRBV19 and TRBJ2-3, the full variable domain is DGGITQSPKYLFRKEGQNVTLSCEQNLNHDAMYWYRQDPGQGLRLIYYSQIVNDFQKGDIAEGYSVSREKKESFPLTVTSAQKNPTAFYLCASRSRPRSTDTQYFGPGTRLTVL.

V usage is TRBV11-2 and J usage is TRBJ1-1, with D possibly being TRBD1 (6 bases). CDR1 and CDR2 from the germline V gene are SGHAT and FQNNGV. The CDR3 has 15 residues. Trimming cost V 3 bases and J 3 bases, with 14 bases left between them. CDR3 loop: CASSFSGTSDTEAFF. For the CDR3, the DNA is TGTGCCAGCAGCTTTTCCGGGACATCTGACACTGAAGCTTTCTTT.

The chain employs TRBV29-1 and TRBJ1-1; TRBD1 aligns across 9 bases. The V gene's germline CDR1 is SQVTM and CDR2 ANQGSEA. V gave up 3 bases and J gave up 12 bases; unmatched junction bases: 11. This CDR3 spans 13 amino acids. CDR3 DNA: TGCAGCGTTGATAGAGTAAGGGACAGGGCCTCTTTCTTT. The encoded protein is CSVDRVRDRASFF.

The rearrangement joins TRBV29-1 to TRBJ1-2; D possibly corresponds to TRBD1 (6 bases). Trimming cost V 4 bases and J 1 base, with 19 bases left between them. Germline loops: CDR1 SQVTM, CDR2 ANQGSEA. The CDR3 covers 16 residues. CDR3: CSVGVDSNLFNYGYTF. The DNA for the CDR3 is TGCAGCGTTGGGGTGGACAGCAATCTTTTTAACTATGGCTACACCTTC.

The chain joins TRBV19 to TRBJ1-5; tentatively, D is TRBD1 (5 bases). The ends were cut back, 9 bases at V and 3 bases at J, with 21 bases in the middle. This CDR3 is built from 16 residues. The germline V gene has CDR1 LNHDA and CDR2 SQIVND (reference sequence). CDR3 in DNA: TGTGCCAGCCGACCCCAATTAACAGGAAACAATCAGCCCCAGCATTTT. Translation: CASRPQLTGNNQPQHF.

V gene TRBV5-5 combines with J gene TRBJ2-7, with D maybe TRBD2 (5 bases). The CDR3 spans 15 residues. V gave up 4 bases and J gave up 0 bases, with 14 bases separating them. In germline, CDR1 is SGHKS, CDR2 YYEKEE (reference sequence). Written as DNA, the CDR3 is TGTGCCAGCAGCCCCCGTTTAAGCGGCTCCTACGAGCAGTACTTC. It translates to CASSPRLSGSYEQYF.

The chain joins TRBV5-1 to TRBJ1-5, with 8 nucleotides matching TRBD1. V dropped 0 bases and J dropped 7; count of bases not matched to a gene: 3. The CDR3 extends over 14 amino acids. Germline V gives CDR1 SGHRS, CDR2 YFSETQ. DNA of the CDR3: TGCGCCAGCAGCTTGGAACAGGGGGGCCAGCCCCAGCATTTT. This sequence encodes CASSLEQGGQPQHF.